This T cell receptor beta chain was recovered during a study of T cell responses to AZD1222 COVID-19 vaccine (dated by TCRdb to about 2021). For context, the study as a whole: AZD1222 recipients whose second dose came at about 4 weeks and those whose second dose came at about 12 weeks were combined into one group, since spike-specific TCR depth and breadth did not differ between the two schedules. TCR sequencing was performed for 230 to 250 trial participants, of whom approximately 200 were given two doses of AZD1222 and 26 were given two doses of MenACWY control vaccine. Trial participants were enrolled into age subgroups of 18-55, 56-69 and 70-plus years, which contained 148, 28 and 57 TCR-sequenced participants, respectively.

The CDR3 regions of human TCRbeta chains were analyzed by immunosequencing. On the study's bioinformatics: Repertoire TCRs were checked for matches against a reference library of SARS-CoV-2-specific TCRs that had been generated using the MIRA antigen-specificity platform. Breadth meant the fraction of unique TCRs that were SARS-CoV-2-associated, whereas depth meant the fraction of total T cells that were SARS-CoV-2-associated. Using the MIRA data, every spike-specific TCR was mapped to the spike region that the TCR reacted to and assigned to either a CD4 or a CD8 class. Log10-transformed breadth and depth values were compared by one-way ANOVA with Sidak's multiple comparisons tests. TCRdb mirrors the immuneACCESS table, restricted to in-frame sequences. Some clones are absent from its copies; in checked studies, under half trace to an unresolved V gene, and the reason for the others is unknown. That table furnishes V, J and clone size, whereas the DNA furnished D and trimming. The sample contains roughly 100,000 clones, about nine tenths of them found a single time. The ten largest clones take up under 5.5% of the sample.

This clone was seen a single time. Its antigen specificity is not known. No much larger clone exists at a distance of one base, and base qualities are not known. CDR1 and CDR2 are drawn from the germline V gene: LGHNA, YSLEER. From cysteine to phenylalanine, the CDR3 is 14 amino acids long. The sequence is cut down to CDR3 DNA, 42 bases in frame from base 1. V lost 2 bases and J lost 4 bases; the stretch between them is 6 bases long. The sample's time point, from its label and the paper: baseline before first vaccination. Samples from vaccinated people were obtained from the UK trials COV001 and COV002, which included a single-blind randomized controlled phase 2/3 trial of AZD1222 (ChAdOx1 nCoV-19) in healthy adults. For TCRbeta chain sequencing, PBMC samples from trial participants were taken at day 0 and at day 28 after the second dose. The study at large found these results: The whole spike protein was spanned by vaccine-associated CD4 TCRs, and dominant responses were seen in regions 160-218 and 743-854. In the small 56-69-year group, the increase in depth fell short of significance, most likely because of low power. After two AZD1222 doses, spike-specific TCR breadth and depth were significantly higher than at day 0 and than in MenACWY recipients. Most participants were white British and females outnumbered males, and the authors suggested that clonal diversity may have been underestimated. Conclusions about previously exposed vaccinees are limited, since just six AZD1222 recipients were seropositive for SARS-CoV-2 at baseline. Because no samples from the day 14 peak response were available, repertoires could be characterized only after the peak T cell response. Epitopes outside the regions mutated in the B.1.351 and B.1.1.7 variants were reportedly recognized by nearly half of the unique spike-specific TCRs.

Sample: peripheral blood, taken on day 0 of AZD1222 vaccination. The rearrangement combines TRBV4-3 with TRBJ2-6; the D gene identity is not certain. This receptor was taken from an adult in good health. The CDR3 reads CASSQNSGANVLTF. In nucleotide form, the sequence is TGCGCCAGCAGCCAAAATTCAGGGGCCAACGTCCTGACTTTC.